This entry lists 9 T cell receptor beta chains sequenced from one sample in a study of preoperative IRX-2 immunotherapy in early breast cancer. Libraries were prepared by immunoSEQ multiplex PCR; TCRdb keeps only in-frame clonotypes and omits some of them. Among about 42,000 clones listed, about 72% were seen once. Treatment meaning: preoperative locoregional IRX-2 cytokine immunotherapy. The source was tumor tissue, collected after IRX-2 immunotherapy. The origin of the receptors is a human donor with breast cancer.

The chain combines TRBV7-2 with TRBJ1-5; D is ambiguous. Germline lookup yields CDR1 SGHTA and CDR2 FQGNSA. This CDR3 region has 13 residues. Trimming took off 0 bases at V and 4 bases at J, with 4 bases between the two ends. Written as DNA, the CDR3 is TGTGCCAGCAGCTTAGCCGTTAATCAGCCCCAGCATTTT. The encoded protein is CASSLAVNQPQHF. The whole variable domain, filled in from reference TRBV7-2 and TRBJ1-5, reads GAGVSQSPSNKVTEKGKDVELRCDPISGHTALYWYRQSLGQGLEFLIYFQGNSAPDKSGLPSDRFSAERTGGSVSTLTIQRTQQEDSAVYLCASSLAVNQPQHFGDGTRLSIL.

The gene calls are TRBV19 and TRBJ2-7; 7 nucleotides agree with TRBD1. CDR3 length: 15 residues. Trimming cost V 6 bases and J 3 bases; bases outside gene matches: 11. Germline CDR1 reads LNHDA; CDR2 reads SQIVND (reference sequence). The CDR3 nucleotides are TGTGCCAGTAGCCTGTATGGGGACAGACACTACGAGCAGTACTTC. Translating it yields CASSLYGDRHYEQYF.

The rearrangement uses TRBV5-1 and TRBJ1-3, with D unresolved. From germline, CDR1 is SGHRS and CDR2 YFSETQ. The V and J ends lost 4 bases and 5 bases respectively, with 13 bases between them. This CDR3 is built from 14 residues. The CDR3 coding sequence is TGCGCCAGCAGCCTACAACCGGGGAGAAACACCATATATTTT. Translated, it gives CASSLQPGRNTIYF.

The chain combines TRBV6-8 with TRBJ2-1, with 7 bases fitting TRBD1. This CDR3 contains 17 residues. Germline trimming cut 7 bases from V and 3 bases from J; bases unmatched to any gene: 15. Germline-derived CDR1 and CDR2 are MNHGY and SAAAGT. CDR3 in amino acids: CASNTGDPNNLYNEQFF. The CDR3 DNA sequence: TGTGCCAGCAACACAGGGGACCCCAACAACCTCTACAATGAGCAGTTCTTC.

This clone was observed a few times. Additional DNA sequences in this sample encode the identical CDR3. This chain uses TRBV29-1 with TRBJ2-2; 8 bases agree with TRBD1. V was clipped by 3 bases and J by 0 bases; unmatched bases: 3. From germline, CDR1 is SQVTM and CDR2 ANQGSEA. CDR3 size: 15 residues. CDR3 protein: CSVDPGGANTGELFF. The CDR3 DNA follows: TGCAGCGTTGACCCAGGGGGCGCGAACACCGGGGAGCTGTTTTTT.

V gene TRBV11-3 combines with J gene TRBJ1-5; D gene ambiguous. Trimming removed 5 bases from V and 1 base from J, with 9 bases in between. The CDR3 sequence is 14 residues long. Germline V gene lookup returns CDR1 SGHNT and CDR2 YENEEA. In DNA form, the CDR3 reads TGTGCCAGCAGCAATTTAGGGAGCAATCAGCCCCAGCATTTT. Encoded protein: CASSNLGSNQPQHF.

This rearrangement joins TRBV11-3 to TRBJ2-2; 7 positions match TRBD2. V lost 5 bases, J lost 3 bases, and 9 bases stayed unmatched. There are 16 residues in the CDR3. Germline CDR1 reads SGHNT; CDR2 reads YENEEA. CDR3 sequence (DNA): TGTGCCAGCAGCCTGCGGGGGACGGGGGACACCGGGGAGCTGTTTTTT. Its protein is CASSLRGTGDTGELFF.

CDR3 protein: CASSMGNSNQPQHF. The CDR3 bases are TGTGCCAGTAGTATGGGGAATAGCAATCAGCCCCAGCATTTT. The rearrangement joins TRBV19 to TRBJ1-5; D is uncertain. This CDR3 contains 14 residues. V was pared by 3 bases and J by 0 bases, with 6 bases between. Germline CDR1 and CDR2: LNHDA and SQIVND (reference sequence).

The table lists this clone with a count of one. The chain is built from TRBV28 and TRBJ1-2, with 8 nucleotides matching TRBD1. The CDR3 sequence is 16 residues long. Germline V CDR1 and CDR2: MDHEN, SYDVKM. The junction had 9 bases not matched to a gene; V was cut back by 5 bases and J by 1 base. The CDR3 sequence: CASSPTGTGGNYGYTF. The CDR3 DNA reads TGTGCCAGCAGTCCTACCGGGACAGGAGGTAACTATGGCTACACCTTC.